One sample yielded the 7 T cell receptor beta chains listed below, sequenced in a study of memory CD4+ T cells and cytomegalovirus serostatus. The sort gate was single viable CD3+CD4+CD8-CD45RO+ cells for memory CD4+ T cells. Clones were read by immunoSEQ multiplex PCR, and TCRdb kept only the in-frame ones, dropping some. The table includes 20,000 to 30,000 clones, around 75% detected once. The sequenced sample was memory CD4+ T cells from blood. Receptor source: an adult in good health and CMV-seronegative.

The chain employs TRBV28 and TRBJ1-1, with a possible D match to TRBD1 (5 bases). Germline assignment: CDR1 MDHEN and CDR2 SYDVKM. This CDR3 is built from 14 residues. Trimming removed 3 bases from V and 7 bases from J, with 15 bases in between. CDR3 sequence reads: CASSLVTNRLEAFF. The CDR3, as DNA: TGTGCCAGCAGTTTGGTGACAAACAGGCTTGAAGCTTTCTTT.

V is TRBV6-1 and J is TRBJ2-7; 12 bases agree with TRBD2. The J segment lost 5 bases and the V segment lost 3 bases, leaving 8 bases of the junction unmatched. Germline values: CDR1 MNHNS, CDR2 SASEGT. The CDR3 has 16 residues. The CDR3 loop reads CASSEFRTSGRNEQYF. CDR3 DNA sequence: TGTGCCAGCAGTGAGTTTCGCACTAGCGGGAGGAACGAGCAGTACTTC.

The chain combines TRBV28 with TRBJ1-1; no clear D gene. Per the germline V gene, CDR1 is MDHEN and CDR2 is SYDVKM. Between the trimmed V and J ends, which lost 4 bases and 0 bases, there was a span of 6 bases. This CDR3 is 13 amino acids long. CDR3 protein: CASSSELNTEAFF. The CDR3 region has the DNA TGTGCCAGCAGTTCAGAGTTGAACACTGAAGCTTTCTTT. Variable domain in full (rest from reference TRBV28 and TRBJ1-1): DVKVTQSSRYLVKRTGEKVFLECVQDMDHENMFWYRQDPGLGLRLIYFSYDVKMKEKGDIPEGYSVSREKKERFSLILESASTNQTSMYLCASSSELNTEAFFGQGTRLTVV.

The CDR3: CASSMDRSSSGYTF. The CDR3 region has the DNA TGTGCCAGTAGTATGGACAGGTCTAGTAGTGGCTACACCTTC. The V call is TRBV19, the J call TRBJ1-2; 7 nucleotides line up with TRBD1. This CDR3 spans 14 amino acids. Germline V gene data show CDR1 as LNHDA and CDR2 as SQIVND (reference sequence). V shed 3 bases, J shed 7 bases, and the junction held 8 bases outside the gene matches.

This chain links TRBV19 with TRBJ2-2, with 8 bases fitting TRBD1. The CDR3 has 16 residues. Germline V lookup: CDR1 LNHDA, CDR2 SQIVND (reference sequence). Losses at the gene ends were 7 bases for V and 0 bases for J; bases not matched to a gene: 7. In DNA form, the CDR3 reads TGTGCCAGTAAAGCCCAGGGGGCCTCGAACACCGGGGAGCTGTTTTTT. The encoded protein is CASKAQGASNTGELFF.

For this clone: This sample also contains other DNA sequences that code for the same CDR3. V is TRBV11-1 and J is TRBJ2-7; tentative D call: TRBD1 (5 bases). Per the germline V gene, CDR1 is SGHAT and CDR2 is FQDESV (reference sequence). The CDR3 sequence is 12 residues long. V was clipped by 2 bases and J by 4 bases, with 6 bases between them. The CDR3 coding sequence is TGTGCCAGCAGCTTACAGGGATACGAGCAGTACTTC. Translation gives CASSLQGYEQYF.

This chain connects TRBV6-5 to TRBJ2-3; TRBD2 matches at 10 bases. Germline V gives CDR1 MNHEY, CDR2 SVGAGI. The V gene end was trimmed by 2 bases and the J gene end by 4 bases; junction bases not matched to a gene: 3. CDR3 length: 15 amino acids. The CDR3 here is CASSYSGRAPDTQYF. Here the CDR3 DNA reads TGTGCCAGCAGTTACAGCGGGAGGGCCCCAGATACGCAGTATTTT.